The rows below give T cell receptor beta chains drawn from one sample of a study of cytomegalovirus exposure and HLA in healthy donors. Repertoires were generated with immunoSEQ multiplex PCR, while TCRdb's copy carries only in-frame clones and drops some. Seen here are some 120,000 clones, roughly 83% observed once, and the top ten hold about 20%. Sequenced sample: PBMCs. Receptors originate from a man between 18 and 29 years old in good health and CMV-seropositive. CDR3s include the opening cysteine and the closing phenylalanine or tryptophan. The order of the fields is V gene, J gene, clone size, D gene, CDR3 DNA, CDR3 protein. D genes are given only for firm matches. Only part of the rows carry a size: once, few, many, or a class if the clone is expanded.

TRBV27	TRBJ1-2	NA	NA	TGTGCCAGCAGTGGGGGGTACTATGGCTACACCTTC	CASSGGYYGYTF
TRBV30	TRBJ1-6	once	NA	TGTGCCTGGAAGGGTCTCGAGGGTGGGTATAATTCACCCCTCCACTTT	CAWKGLEGGYNSPLHF
TRBV10-3	TRBJ1-2	NA	TRBD1	TGTGCCATCAGTGGAGGGGGCGATGGCTACACCTTC	CAISGGGDGYTF
TRBV7-8	TRBJ1-1	NA	NA	TGTGCCAGCAGCGAGGGAGGGCGGGGAGACACTGAAGCTTTCTTT	CASSEGGRGDTEAFF
TRBV27	TRBJ1-5	NA	NA	TGTGCCAGCAGTTTAGCGGGGGTCCAGCCCCAGCATTTT	CASSLAGVQPQHF
TRBV5-1	TRBJ2-7	NA	NA	TGCGCCAGCAGCTTGGCCGGAGACGAGCAGTACTTC	CASSLAGDEQYF
TRBV4-2	TRBJ1-1	few	TRBD1	TGTGCCAGCAGCGGGACAGGGGGCACTGAAGCTTTCTTT	CASSGTGGTEAFF
TRBV4-1	TRBJ2-5	NA	NA	TGCGCCAGCAGCCCGTACCTTCAGGGAAGCCAAGAGACCCAGTACTTC	CASSPYLQGSQETQYF
TRBV9	TRBJ1-5	NA	NA	TGTGCCAGCAGCGTAAAACCGGGTTTGGATCAGCCCCAGCATTTT	CASSVKPGLDQPQHF
TRBV29-1	TRBJ2-1	NA	NA	TGCAGCGTGGACGGGGGAGTAGGTCACAATGAGCAGTTCTTC	CSVDGGVGHNEQFF